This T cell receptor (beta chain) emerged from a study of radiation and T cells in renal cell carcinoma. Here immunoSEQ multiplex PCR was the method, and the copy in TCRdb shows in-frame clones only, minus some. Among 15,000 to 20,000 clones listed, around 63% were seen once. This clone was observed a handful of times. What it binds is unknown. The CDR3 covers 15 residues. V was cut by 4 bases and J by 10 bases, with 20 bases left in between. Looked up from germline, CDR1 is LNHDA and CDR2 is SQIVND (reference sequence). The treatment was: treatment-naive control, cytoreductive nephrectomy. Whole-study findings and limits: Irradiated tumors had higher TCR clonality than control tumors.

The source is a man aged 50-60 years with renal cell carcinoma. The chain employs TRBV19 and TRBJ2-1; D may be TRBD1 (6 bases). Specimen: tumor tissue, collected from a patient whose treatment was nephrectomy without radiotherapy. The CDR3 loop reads CASSTGQTVKVEQFF. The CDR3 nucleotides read TGTGCCAGTAGTACAGGACAGACTGTAAAGGTCGAGCAGTTCTTC.